This TCR beta chain was observed in a study of blood T cell repertoires in COVID-19. Study-wide context: Samples taken during acute and convalescent COVID-19 were collected in the United States, Italy and Spain. The cDNA or gDNA used as material had been derived from T cells, B-cell-depleted T cells, or PBMCs.

V shed 3 bases and J shed 12 bases, with 10 bases lying between them. Germline V gives CDR1 KGHDR, CDR2 SFDVKD. This CDR3 has 11 residues. Original processing methods: Estimated nucleated cell counts came from reference gene primer amplification. Some clones are missing from TCRdb's copy, which holds only in-frame ones; the method was immunoSEQ multiplex PCR. The V and J calls and clone size come from that table; D and trimming were worked out from the DNA. Here the sample spans some 58,000 clones, around 85% being singletons. Input material: peripheral blood. The receptor was derived from a man aged 40-50 years with acute or convalescent COVID-19. V gene TRBV24-1 combines with J gene TRBJ1-1; D is uncertain. CDR3 DNA sequence: TGTGCCACCAGTGATAGGACTGGTACTTTCTTT. As protein: CATSDRTGTFF.